This TCR beta chain was captured in a study of T cells after yellow fever vaccination. V lost 4 bases to trimming and J lost 0 bases, with 7 bases between them. This CDR3 region has 14 residues. TCRdb independently ran MiXCR on the 5' RACE reads; one entry per CDR3 protein. This sample carries a few hundred thousand distinct CDR3 sequences, approximately 4.3% of them seen once, and the ten largest clones take 15% to 20%. The chain joins TRBV12-3 or TRBV12-4 to TRBJ2-1; D gene unclear. The source was PBMCs, collected 15 days after the yellow fever booster vaccination. The receptor comes from a man aged 18-30 years who received the YFV17D yellow fever vaccine. CDR3 protein: CASSSQSSYNEQFF. CDR3 coding DNA: TGTGCCAGCAGTTCACAAAGCTCCTACAATGAGCAGTTCTTC.